This T cell receptor beta chain is drawn from a study of blood T cell repertoires in COVID-19. Study details: Acute and convalescent COVID-19 specimens originated in the United States, Italy and Spain. T cells, B-cell-depleted T cells, or PBMCs supplied cDNA or gDNA.

V was pared by 9 bases and J by 2 bases, with 7 bases between. The germline V gene encodes CDR1 MNHEY and CDR2 SVGAGI. The CDR3 has 11 residues. In the original analysis: Reference gene primer amplification yielded estimated nucleated cell counts. Clones were read by immunoSEQ multiplex PCR, and TCRdb kept only the in-frame ones, dropping some. D and trimming come from the DNA, and the V and J calls and clone size come from that table. The profile shows 300,000 to 450,000 clones, roughly nine tenths of them singletons. Seattle participants joined during active infection and were tracked over time. Sequencing was done on a sample of peripheral blood. The gene calls are TRBV6-5 and TRBJ1-1; D gene ambiguous. The source of this sequence is an older woman with COVID-19, enrolled during active disease. CDR3 protein: CASRSNTEAFF. CDR3 in DNA: TGTGCCAGTCGTTCCAACACTGAAGCTTTCTTT.